The clone carrying this T cell receptor (beta chain) was picked up a small number of times. The target antigen is unknown. The data were obtained in a study of vaccination effects on CD4 cells after COVID-19. Sequencing in the ViraFEST assay came after antigen-specific CD4+ T cells had been expanded with viral peptide pools, which were used to stimulate PBMC. Following culture for approximately 11 days, CD4+ T cells were isolated. Among the vaccine recipients, none had a prior SARS-CoV-2 infection, and nucleocapsid antibodies were negative. Study-wide results and caveats: Few convalescent patients, and no early post-infection timepoints, were available to the study.

The data were produced by immunoSEQ multiplex PCR, yet TCRdb's version contains in-frame clones alone and is incomplete. This sample has 37,000 or so clones; about 60% occur once, and the top ten carry more than 12%. The TCR was taken from a human donor who received a COVID-19 vaccine. This specimen was CD4+ T cells from PBMCs cultured with HCoV-OC43 spike peptides, taken before COVID-19 vaccination. As to subset: HCoV-OC43 spike overlapping peptide pool stimulation.

CDR3 residues: CASSLYQAPTIYF. CDR3 nucleotides: TGTGCCAGCAGCTTGTATCAGGCCCCAACCATATATTTT. The chain recombines TRBV5-4 with TRBJ1-3; D is unresolved. The V end lost 1 base, the J end lost 10 bases, and 12 bases lay between the germline ends. Germline CDR1 is SGHNT and CDR2 is YYREEE (reference sequence). This CDR3 has 13 amino acids.